These T cell receptor beta chains were read from a single sample in a study of T cell responses to AZD1222 COVID-19 vaccine. The method was immunoSEQ multiplex PCR; TCRdb's version includes in-frame clones alone and lacks a portion of them. The data contain about 120,000 clones, approximately 86% of them singletons. The sample here was peripheral blood, taken on day 0 of AZD1222 vaccination. The source is an adult in good health. Both conserved end residues are part of each CDR3. D genes are given only for firm matches. Not every row has a clone size; where given, it reads once, few, many or a size class.

cdr3_nt cdr3_aa clone_size v_call d_call j_call
TGTGCCAGTAGTATAGGGAGGGGGTTATACGAGCAGTACTTC CASSIGRGLYEQYF - TRBV19 - TRBJ2-7
TGTGCCAGCAGCCAGGTTGGCGGAGTTACCTACGAGCAGTACTTC CASSQVGGVTYEQYF - TRBV3-1/TRBV3-2 - TRBJ2-7
TGCAGCGTTGAGGACAGGGGTGGAAACACCATATATTTT CSVEDRGGNTIYF - TRBV29-1 TRBD1 TRBJ1-3
TGTGCCAGCAGCTTGAACGGCGGGTCGGCCCAGTACTTC CASSLNGGSAQYF - TRBV5-4 - TRBJ2-5
TGTGCCAGCAGTGAACGGCAGCTCTATGGCTACACCTTC CASSERQLYGYTF - TRBV6-1 - TRBJ1-2
TGTGCCAGCAGCCTTTATACCGGGCCCTCCTACGAGCAGTACTTC CASSLYTGPSYEQYF - TRBV7-6 - TRBJ2-7
TGCAGTGCTAGAGGAGCCTATGGCTACACCTTC CSARGAYGYTF - TRBV20-1 - TRBJ1-2
TGTGCCAGCAGCTTGGCCGACCCGAACACCGGGGAGCTGTTTTTT CASSLADPNTGELFF - TRBV7-8 - TRBJ2-2
TGTGCCACCAGTGAGCAGGGCGACAATCAGCCCCAGCATTTT CATSEQGDNQPQHF once TRBV24-1 - TRBJ1-5
TGTGCCAGCAGTTTATTGACAGGGCTCACCGGGGAGCTGTTTTTT CASSLLTGLTGELFF - TRBV27 TRBD1 TRBJ2-2
TGTGCCAGCAGTTCCAGGGGATACGAGCAGTACTTC CASSSRGYEQYF - TRBV12-3/TRBV12-4 - TRBJ2-7
TGTGCCAGTAGTATAGAGGGCAACTCTGGAAACACCATATATTTT CASSIEGNSGNTIYF - TRBV19 - TRBJ1-3
TGTGCCAGCAGCGCGAGGGGGTACATTAGCAATCAGCCCCAGCATTTT CASSARGYISNQPQHF - TRBV7-3 - TRBJ1-5
TGTGCCAGCAGCTGGGCCAAACCGAACACTGAAGCTTTCTTT CASSWAKPNTEAFF - TRBV5-5 - TRBJ1-1
TGTGCCACCAGCCCCGGTAACGGCCGCCAAGAGACCCAGTACTTC CATSPGNGRQETQYF - TRBV15 - TRBJ2-5
TGTGCCAGCAGCCAAGATAAGCGGGAGCCAGATACGCAGTATTTT CASSQDKREPDTQYF - TRBV3-1/TRBV3-2 TRBD2 TRBJ2-3
TGTGCCAGCGCCGAGGGGCGGAACTTTATGAACACTGAAGCTTTCTTT CASAEGRNFMNTEAFF once TRBV19 - TRBJ1-1
TGCGCCAGCAGCTTGGACAGGGTTAGAACTGAAGCTTTCTTT CASSLDRVRTEAFF few TRBV5-1 - TRBJ1-1
TGTGCCTGGAGTGTGGGAGGGCCAAGGAATGAGCAGTTCTTC CAWSVGGPRNEQFF - TRBV30 TRBD2 TRBJ2-1
TGTGCCAGACTCAAGGGGGGAGGCTATGGCTACACCTTC CARLKGGGYGYTF - TRBV21-1 - TRBJ1-2
TGTGCCAGCAGCTTAGGGAAGGTCCATACATCTTATCAGCCCCAGCATTTT CASSLGKVHTSYQPQHF once TRBV5-6 - TRBJ1-5
TGCAGTGCTAGTACCCCGACAAGGGATCGAGGTCAGCCCCAGCATTTT CSASTPTRDRGQPQHF - TRBV20-1 - TRBJ1-5
TGTGCCAGCAGCTTGGTCGGAAGCAATCAGCCCCAGCATTTT CASSLVGSNQPQHF - TRBV5-6 - TRBJ1-5
TGTGCCATCAGAGAACCCGGGACTAGCGGAAACAATGAGCAGTTCTTC CAIREPGTSGNNEQFF once TRBV10-3 TRBD2 TRBJ2-1
TGTGCCAGCAGCCCCCTATCGGGGGCAAACACCATATATTTT CASSPLSGANTIYF - TRBV7-2 - TRBJ1-3
TGTGCCAGCAGCCGCCGCCGCTCGGGAGTTAGTAGCTCCTACAATGAGCAGTTCTTC CASSRRRSGVSSSYNEQFF - TRBV3-1/TRBV3-2 - TRBJ2-1
TGTGCCAGCAGTAGGAACGGGGATCAGCCCCAGCATTTT CASSRNGDQPQHF - TRBV6-5 - TRBJ1-5
TGCGCCAGCAGCTTGCACCGACCGACAGGGGTGGACGAGCAGTACTTC CASSLHRPTGVDEQYF few TRBV5-1 TRBD1 TRBJ2-7